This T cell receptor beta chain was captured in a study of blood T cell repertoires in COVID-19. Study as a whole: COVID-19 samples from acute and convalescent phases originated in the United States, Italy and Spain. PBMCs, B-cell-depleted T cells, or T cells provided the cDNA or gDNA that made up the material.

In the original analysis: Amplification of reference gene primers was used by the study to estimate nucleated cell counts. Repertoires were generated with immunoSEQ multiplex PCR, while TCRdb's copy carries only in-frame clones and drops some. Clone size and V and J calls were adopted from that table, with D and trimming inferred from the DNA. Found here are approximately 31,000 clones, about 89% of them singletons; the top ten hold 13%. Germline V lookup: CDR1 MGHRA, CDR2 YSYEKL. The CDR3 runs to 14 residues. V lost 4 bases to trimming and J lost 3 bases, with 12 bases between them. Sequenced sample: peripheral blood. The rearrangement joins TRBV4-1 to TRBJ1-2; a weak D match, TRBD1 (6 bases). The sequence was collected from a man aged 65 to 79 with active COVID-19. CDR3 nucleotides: TGCGCCAGCAGCCGACCACAGGGTGACTATGGCTACACCTTC. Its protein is CASSRPQGDYGYTF.